Described below is a single T cell receptor (beta chain) sequence and its context. The antigen remains unidentified. Just one base apart from a much larger clone, this may be a read error. These data come from a study of type 1 regulatory T cells. The wider study: This in vitro CD4 product, T-allo10, is enriched for Tr1 cells and alloantigen-specific. Overall study findings and caveats: Tr1 cells had a more restricted TCR repertoire than non-Tr1 cells.

The CDR3 has 12 amino acids. Germline V CDR1 and CDR2: MNHNS, SASEGT. Trimming stripped 2 bases from V and 2 bases from J, with 3 bases between. TCRdb analysed the reads with MiXCR anew, one entry per CDR3 protein. The sample consists of 55,000 to 65,000 distinct CDR3 sequences, 60% to 65% of them appearing once. Input material: cultured non-Tr1 T cells, either the whole culture or a sorted T cell fraction (not recorded which). This chain links TRBV6-1 with TRBJ2-5; D not resolved. The TCR originated in a human donor in good health. CDR3 DNA: TGTGCCAGCAGTGAACGGCAAGAGACCCAGTACTTC. Translated, it gives CASSERQETQYF.